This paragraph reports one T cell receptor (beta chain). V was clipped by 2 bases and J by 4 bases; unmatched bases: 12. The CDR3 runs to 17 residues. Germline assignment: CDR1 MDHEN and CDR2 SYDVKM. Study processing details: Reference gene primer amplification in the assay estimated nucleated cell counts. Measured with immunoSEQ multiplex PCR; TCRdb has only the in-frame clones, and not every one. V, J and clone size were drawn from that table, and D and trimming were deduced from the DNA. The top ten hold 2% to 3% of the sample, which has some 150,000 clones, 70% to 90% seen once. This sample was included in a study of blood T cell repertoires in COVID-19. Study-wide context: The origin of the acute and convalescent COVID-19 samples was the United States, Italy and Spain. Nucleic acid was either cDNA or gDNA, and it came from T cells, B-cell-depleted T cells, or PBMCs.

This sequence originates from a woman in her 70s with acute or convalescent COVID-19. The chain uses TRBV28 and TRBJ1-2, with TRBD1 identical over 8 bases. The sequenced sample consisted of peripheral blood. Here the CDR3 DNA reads TGTGCCAGCAGTTTAGCCGGTCTTGGACAGGGTTTCTATGGCTACACCTTC. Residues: CASSLAGLGQGFYGYTF.